Below, 15 T cell receptor beta chains from the same sample are listed, as sequenced in a study of cytomegalovirus exposure and HLA in healthy donors (dated by TCRdb to the late 2010s). Receptors were amplified or captured by the immunoSEQ multiplex PCR assay. For the multiplex PCR, a mixture combining 60 forward primers for TCR Vbeta segments and 13 reverse primers for TCR Jbeta segments was used. Here the immuneACCESS table is served through TCRdb, limited to in-frame sequences with V and J called. Missing clones are a known gap in these copies; in checked studies unresolved V genes cover under half, and the rest lacks a known reason. This sample is represented by some 90,000 clones; around 75% of them were singletons. The ten largest make up about 2.9% of the sample. Sequenced material: PBMCs. These receptors all come from a man between 35 and 55 years old in good health and CMV-seronegative.

V gene TRBV19 combines with J gene TRBJ1-5; weak D call: TRBD1 (5 bases). V was clipped by 3 bases and J by 6 bases, with 18 bases between them. This CDR3 comprises 16 residues. Germline V CDR1 and CDR2: LNHDA, SQIVND (reference sequence). In nucleotides, the CDR3 is TGTGCCAGTAGTATCGCGGGACCCAATGTAGGTCAGCCCCAGCATTTT. As protein: CASSIAGPNVGQPQHF.

The rearrangement joins TRBV7-9 to TRBJ1-5; 8 bases fit TRBD1. The CDR3 extends over 15 amino acids. Germline V lookup: CDR1 SEHNR, CDR2 FQNEAQ (reference sequence). The V gene end was trimmed by 5 bases and the J gene end by 3 bases; junction bases not matched to a gene: 6. The CDR3 DNA reads as TGTGCCAGCAGCATGGACAGGGCTTACAATCAGCCCCAGCATTTT. Amino acid sequence: CASSMDRAYNQPQHF.

This chain connects TRBV30 to TRBJ1-1; possibly TRBD1 for D (6 bases). There are 15 residues in the CDR3. Per germline, CDR1 GTSNPN and CDR2 SVGIG (reference sequence). Trimming took off 5 bases at V and 5 bases at J, with 21 bases between the two ends. The CDR3: CAWEKQGSFITEAFF. CDR3 DNA sequence: TGTGCCTGGGAGAAACAGGGTTCTTTCATAACTGAAGCTTTCTTT.

The V gene is TRBV9, the J gene TRBJ2-3; tentative D call: TRBD2 (6 bases). Germline lookup yields CDR1 SGDLS and CDR2 YYNGEE. The V end was cut by 2 bases, the J end by 2 bases, with 12 bases between. The CDR3 length is 15 residues. The chain's CDR3 is CASSVRRGVTDTQYF. The CDR3 DNA follows: TGTGCCAGCAGCGTTAGGAGGGGCGTCACAGATACGCAGTATTTT.

This clone appeared a single time. This chain uses TRBV28 with TRBJ2-5; D is ambiguous. The J call is in doubt because the DNA end fits TRBJ2-7 better. CDR3 length: 12 amino acids. In germline, CDR1 is MDHEN, CDR2 SYDVKM. In DNA, the CDR3 is TGTGCCAGCAGTGGTATCTCCTACGAGCAGTACTTC. It codes for CASSGISYEQYF.

This clone was counted only a few times. V and J are TRBV19 and TRBJ2-2, with TRBD2 as a possible D gene (7 bases). CDR1 is LNHDA, CDR2 SQIVND, per germline (reference sequence). This CDR3 region has 14 residues. V was clipped by 11 bases and J by 1 base, with 14 bases between them. CDR3 bases: TGTGCCTGTGGGGGGGGCTGGAACACCGGGGAGCTGTTTTTT. Its translation: CACGGGWNTGELFF.

The rearrangement uses TRBV6-1 and TRBJ1-5; TRBD1 is a possible D gene (6 bases). Germline lookup yields CDR1 MNHNS and CDR2 SASEGT. Trimming left V 6 bases short and J 10 bases short, with 16 bases between. The CDR3 consists of 13 residues. The CDR3: CASRINRVTPQHF. The CDR3, as DNA: TGTGCCAGCAGGATCAACAGGGTGACTCCCCAGCATTTT.

The V call is TRBV7-2, the J call TRBJ2-7, with D perhaps TRBD2 (7 bases). The germline V gene encodes CDR1 SGHTA and CDR2 FQGNSA. CDR3 size: 15 residues. V was clipped by 1 base and J by 3 bases, with 13 bases between them. CDR3 in DNA: TGTGCCAGCAGCTTAGAAGGCGGGGGCCACTACGAGCAGTACTTC. It is translated as CASSLEGGGHYEQYF.

The rearrangement uses TRBV19 and TRBJ2-7, with D possibly being TRBD1 (5 bases). CDR1 is LNHDA, CDR2 SQIVND, per germline (reference sequence). The CDR3 consists of 13 residues. The V end was cut by 5 bases, the J end by 3 bases, with 11 bases between. The CDR3 DNA reads as TGTGCCAGTAGTCTACAGGTGTACTACGAGCAGTACTTC. Translation gives CASSLQVYYEQYF.

The CDR3 region is CAISLGTDQETQYF. The CDR3 DNA reads as TGTGCCATCAGTTTAGGGACAGACCAAGAGACCCAGTACTTC. The chain couples TRBV10-3 to TRBJ2-5; 7 nucleotides align to TRBD1. Losses at the gene ends were 5 bases for V and 0 bases for J; bases not matched to a gene: 3. The CDR3 has 14 residues. CDR1 and CDR2 from the germline V gene are ENHRY and SYGVKD.

This clone is medium-sized in the sample. V usage is TRBV6-4 and J usage is TRBJ1-2, with 8 nucleotides matching TRBD1. The V segment lost 2 bases and the J segment 4 bases; nucleotides outside the gene matches: 12. The CDR3 sequence is 17 residues long. The V gene's germline CDR1 is MRHNA and CDR2 SNTAGT. CDR3 DNA sequence: TGTGCCAGCAGTGACACGGACAGGGCGGAGGTGGGCTATGGCTACACCTTC. Encoded protein: CASSDTDRAEVGYGYTF.

The chain is built from TRBV6-1 and TRBJ2-3; D perhaps matches TRBD2 (6 bases). This CDR3 comprises 15 residues. Trimming pared 0 bases from V and 8 bases from J, leaving 15 bases between. The germline gives CDR1 MNHNS, CDR2 SASEGT. The CDR3 coding sequence is TGTGCCAGCAGTGAAGCGCTTGTGGGAGGTGGTACGCAGTATTTT. It translates to CASSEALVGGGTQYF.

The chain recombines TRBV19 with TRBJ2-7; 7 bases fit TRBD2. The CDR3 is 15 residues long. With V trimmed by 5 bases and J by 0 bases, 7 bases remained unmatched. The germline V gene encodes CDR1 LNHDA and CDR2 SQIVND (reference sequence). This CDR3 reads CASSPSGTSSYEQYF. In nucleotides, the CDR3 is TGTGCCAGTAGTCCAAGCGGGACGAGCTCCTACGAGCAGTACTTC.

This clone appeared once. The chain links TRBV19 to TRBJ2-7, with D possibly being TRBD1 (5 bases). The V and J ends lost 6 bases and 6 bases respectively, with 9 bases between them. This CDR3 has 11 amino acids. In germline, CDR1 is LNHDA, CDR2 SQIVND (reference sequence). The CDR3 nucleotides are TGTGCCAGTAGCACAGGTCCCGAGCAGTACTTC. Protein: CASSTGPEQYF.

This rearrangement joins TRBV6-6 to TRBJ2-3; D gene unclear. The CDR3 covers 13 residues. Germline V gene sequence: CDR1 MNHNY, CDR2 SVGAGI (reference sequence). The V end was cut by 6 bases, the J end by 4 bases, with 11 bases between. CDR3 in amino acids: CASRLLGADTQYF. The CDR3 coding sequence is TGTGCCAGCAGACTTCTCGGTGCAGATACGCAGTATTTT.